The following is a T cell receptor beta chain sequence with its context. Residents of about two dozen US areas, aged about 18 to 95 years, made up the participants. The recovered donors of Cohort 3 showed two negative PCRs, clearance, or symptom resolution. Germline CDR1 and CDR2: LNHDA and SQIVND (reference sequence). The CDR3 spans 14 residues. With 6 bases removed from V and 4 bases from J, the gap between germline ends came to 13 bases. These data originate in a study of blood T cell repertoires in COVID-19. As for the study in general: Whether acute or convalescent, the COVID-19 samples came from the United States, Italy and Spain. Sources were T cells, B-cell-depleted T cells, or PBMCs; the material itself was cDNA or gDNA.

Generated by immunoSEQ multiplex PCR, the TCRdb table keeps only in-frame clones and is missing some. The sample yields approximately 400,000 clones, 88% seen once. Sequenced: PBMCs or T cells enriched from blood (not recorded which). The source of this sequence is a woman aged 18-29 years who had recovered from COVID-19. The chain recombines TRBV19 with TRBJ2-1; no reliable D call. The CDR3 coding sequence is TGTGCCAGTAGGCTGTCCGACACATACAATGAGCAGTTCTTC. It codes for CASRLSDTYNEQFF.